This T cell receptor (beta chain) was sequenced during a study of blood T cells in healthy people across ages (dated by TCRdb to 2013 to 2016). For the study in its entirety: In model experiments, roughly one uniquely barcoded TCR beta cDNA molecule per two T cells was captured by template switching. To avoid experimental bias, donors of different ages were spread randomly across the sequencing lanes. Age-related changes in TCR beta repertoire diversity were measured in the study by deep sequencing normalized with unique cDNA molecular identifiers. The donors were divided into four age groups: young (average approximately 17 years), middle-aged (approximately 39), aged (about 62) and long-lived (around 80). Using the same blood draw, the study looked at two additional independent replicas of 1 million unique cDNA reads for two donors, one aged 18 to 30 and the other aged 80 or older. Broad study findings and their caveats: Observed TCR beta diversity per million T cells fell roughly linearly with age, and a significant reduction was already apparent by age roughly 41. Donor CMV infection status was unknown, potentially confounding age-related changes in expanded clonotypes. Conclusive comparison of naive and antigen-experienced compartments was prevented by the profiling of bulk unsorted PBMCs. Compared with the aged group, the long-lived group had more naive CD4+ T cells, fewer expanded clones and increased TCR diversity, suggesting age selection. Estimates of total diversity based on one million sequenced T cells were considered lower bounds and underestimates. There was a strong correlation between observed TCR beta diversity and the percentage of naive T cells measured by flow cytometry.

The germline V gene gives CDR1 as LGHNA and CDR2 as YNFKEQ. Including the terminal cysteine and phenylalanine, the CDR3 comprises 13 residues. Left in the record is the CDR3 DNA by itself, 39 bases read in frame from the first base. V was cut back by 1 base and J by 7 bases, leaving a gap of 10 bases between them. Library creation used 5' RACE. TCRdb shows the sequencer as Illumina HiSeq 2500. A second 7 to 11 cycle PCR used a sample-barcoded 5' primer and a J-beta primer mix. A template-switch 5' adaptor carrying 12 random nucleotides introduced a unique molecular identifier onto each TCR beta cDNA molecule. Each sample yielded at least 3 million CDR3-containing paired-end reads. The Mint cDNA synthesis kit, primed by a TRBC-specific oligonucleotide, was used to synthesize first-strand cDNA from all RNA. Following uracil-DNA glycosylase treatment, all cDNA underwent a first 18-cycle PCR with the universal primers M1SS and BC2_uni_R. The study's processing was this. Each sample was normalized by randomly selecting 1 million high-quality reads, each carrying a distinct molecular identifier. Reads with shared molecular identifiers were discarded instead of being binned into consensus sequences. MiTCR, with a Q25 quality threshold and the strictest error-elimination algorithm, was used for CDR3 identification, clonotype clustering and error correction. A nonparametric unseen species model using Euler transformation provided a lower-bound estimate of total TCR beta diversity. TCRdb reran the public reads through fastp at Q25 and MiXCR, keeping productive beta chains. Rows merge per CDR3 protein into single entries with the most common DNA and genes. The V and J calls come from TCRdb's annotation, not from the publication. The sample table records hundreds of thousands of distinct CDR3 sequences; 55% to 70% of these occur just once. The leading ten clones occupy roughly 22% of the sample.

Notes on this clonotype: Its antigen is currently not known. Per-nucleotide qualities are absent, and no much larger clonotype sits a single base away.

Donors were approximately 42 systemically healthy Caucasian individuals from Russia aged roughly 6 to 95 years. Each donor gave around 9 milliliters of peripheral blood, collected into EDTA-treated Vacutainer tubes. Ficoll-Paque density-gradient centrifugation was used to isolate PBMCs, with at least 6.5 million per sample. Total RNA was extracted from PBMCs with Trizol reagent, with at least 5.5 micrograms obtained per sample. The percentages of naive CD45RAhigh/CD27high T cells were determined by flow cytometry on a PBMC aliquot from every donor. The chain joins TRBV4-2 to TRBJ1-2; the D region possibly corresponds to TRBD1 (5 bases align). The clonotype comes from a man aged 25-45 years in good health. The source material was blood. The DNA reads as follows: TGTGCCAGCAGCCAAGTTCAGGGCGGTGGCTACACCTTC. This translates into CASSQVQGGGYTF.